These T cell receptor beta chains were read from a single sample in a study of glioma-infiltrating T cells. MiXCR, run by TCRdb on the multiplex PCR reads, gives a single entry per CDR3 protein. This table holds 300,000 to 400,000 distinct CDR3 sequences, 41% found once. Sequenced input: glioma tissue, nonneoplastic brain tissue, or PBMCs (not recorded which). The receptors were sampled from a human donor with low-grade glioma or glioblastoma, undergoing nonglioma brain surgery, or in good health (not recorded which). CDR3s include the opening cysteine and the closing phenylalanine or tryptophan. The order of the fields is V gene, J gene, clone size, D gene, CDR3 DNA, CDR3 protein. A D gene is named only where the DNA matches it firmly. Part of the rows lack a size; the others show once, few, many or a class for expanded clones.

v_gene: TRBV2; j_gene: TRBJ1-2; abundance: .; d_gene: .; CDR3nt: TGTGCCAGCAGCGCAGACTTTAACTATGGCTACACCTTC; CDR3aa: CASSADFNYGYTF
v_gene: TRBV7-3; j_gene: TRBJ1-6; abundance: .; d_gene: .; CDR3nt: TGTGCCAGCAGCCCTTCACAGAATTTACCCCTCCACTTT; CDR3aa: CASSPSQNLPLHF
v_gene: TRBV7-9; j_gene: TRBJ2-2; abundance: .; d_gene: TRBD1; CDR3nt: TGTGCCAGCAGCTCAAGGGACAGGGTGTACACCGGGGAGCTGTTTTTT; CDR3aa: CASSSRDRVYTGELFF
v_gene: TRBV20-1; j_gene: TRBJ1-5; abundance: .; d_gene: TRBD1; CDR3nt: TGCAGTGTCGGGACAGGGGACAGACAGCCCCAGCATTTT; CDR3aa: CSVGTGDRQPQHF
v_gene: TRBV20-1; j_gene: TRBJ1-2; abundance: many; d_gene: .; CDR3nt: TGCACCCCATACCCGGCCACTCTGCTTTCCTATGGCTACACCTTC; CDR3aa: CTPYPATLLSYGYTF
v_gene: TRBV10-3; j_gene: TRBJ2-7; abundance: few; d_gene: .; CDR3nt: TGTGCCATCAGTGAGACGAGGTCCGACTACGAGCAGTACTTC; CDR3aa: CAISETRSDYEQYF
v_gene: TRBV27; j_gene: TRBJ2-3; abundance: many; d_gene: TRBD1; CDR3nt: TGTGCCAGCAGTTTGGGACAGGGGAGGATTGCAGATACGCAGTATTTT; CDR3aa: CASSLGQGRIADTQYF
v_gene: TRBV3-1; j_gene: TRBJ2-7; abundance: few; d_gene: TRBD2; CDR3nt: TGTGCCAGCAGCTACCGGGACTACTACGAGCAGTACTTC; CDR3aa: CASSYRDYYEQYF
v_gene: TRBV6-1; j_gene: TRBJ2-5; abundance: many; d_gene: .; CDR3nt: TGTGCCAGCAGCTCGGGACAACCAGGTTCGGAGACCCAGTACTTC; CDR3aa: CASSSGQPGSETQYF
v_gene: TRBV7-2; j_gene: TRBJ2-5; abundance: .; d_gene: .; CDR3nt: TGTGCCAGCAGCTTAGAGGCACACAAAGAGACCCAGTACTTC; CDR3aa: CASSLEAHKETQYF
v_gene: TRBV4-2; j_gene: TRBJ2-7; abundance: .; d_gene: TRBD2; CDR3nt: TGTGCCAGCAGCCAAGTTGCTAGCGGGACGCCCTACGAGCAGTACTTC; CDR3aa: CASSQVASGTPYEQYF
v_gene: TRBV20-1; j_gene: TRBJ1-1; abundance: many; d_gene: TRBD1; CDR3nt: TGCAGTGCTAGGAGCAGGGGGCAAACTGAAGCTTTCTTT; CDR3aa: CSARSRGQTEAFF
v_gene: TRBV5-4; j_gene: TRBJ1-2; abundance: .; d_gene: .; CDR3nt: TGTGCCAGCAGCTTCGCCGGGGCGGGGGGAGGAGGCTACACCTTC; CDR3aa: CASSFAGAGGGGYTF
v_gene: TRBV15; j_gene: TRBJ2-1; abundance: .; d_gene: .; CDR3nt: TGTGCCACCAGCAGAGAAACGGGCAATGAGCAGTTCTTC; CDR3aa: CATSRETGNEQFF
v_gene: TRBV5-4; j_gene: TRBJ2-3; abundance: few; d_gene: .; CDR3nt: TGTGCCAGCAGCTTGTATCGTTACACAGATACGCAGTATTTT; CDR3aa: CASSLYRYTDTQYF
v_gene: TRBV7-3; j_gene: TRBJ2-1; abundance: .; d_gene: .; CDR3nt: TGTGCCAGCAGCTTACGGGCTTGGAATGAGCAGTTCTTC; CDR3aa: CASSLRAWNEQFF
v_gene: TRBV7-9; j_gene: TRBJ2-1; abundance: .; d_gene: .; CDR3nt: TGTGCCAGCAGCTTAGATGGCCTCAGCGTGCTCTTC; CDR3aa: CASSLDGLSVLF
v_gene: TRBV10-3; j_gene: TRBJ2-7; abundance: .; d_gene: .; CDR3nt: TGTGCCATCAGTGAGGGCGAAGAGCAGTACTTC; CDR3aa: CAISEGEEQYF
v_gene: TRBV7-3; j_gene: TRBJ1-6; abundance: few; d_gene: .; CDR3nt: TGTGCCAGCAGCGAGGGCCCCTATAATTCACCCCTCCACTTT; CDR3aa: CASSEGPYNSPLHF
v_gene: TRBV3-1; j_gene: TRBJ1-6; abundance: .; d_gene: .; CDR3nt: TGTGCCAGCAGCCAAGATAGGACCAGTTCACCCCTCCACTTT; CDR3aa: CASSQDRTSSPLHF
v_gene: TRBV12-3/TRBV12-4; j_gene: TRBJ1-2; abundance: few; d_gene: .; CDR3nt: TGTGCCAGCAGTTTGACAGATTCCCCCTCTGGCTACACCTTC; CDR3aa: CASSLTDSPSGYTF
v_gene: TRBV7-3; j_gene: TRBJ2-5; abundance: once; d_gene: .; CDR3nt: TGTGCCAGCAGCCGCCGGACGCGGGAGACCCAGTACTTC; CDR3aa: CASSRRTRETQYF
v_gene: TRBV19; j_gene: TRBJ2-7; abundance: few; d_gene: .; CDR3nt: TGTGCCAGTAGTATAGGGATCCGGTACGAGCAGTACTTC; CDR3aa: CASSIGIRYEQYF
v_gene: TRBV7-3; j_gene: TRBJ2-1; abundance: .; d_gene: .; CDR3nt: TGTGCCAGCAGCTTATCCGGTGGGGTCTCCTACAATGAGCAGTTCTTC; CDR3aa: CASSLSGGVSYNEQFF
v_gene: TRBV6-2/TRBV6-3; j_gene: TRBJ1-6; abundance: many; d_gene: .; CDR3nt: TGTGCCAGCAGTTACTCCGGGGGCTCGAATTCACCCCTCCACTTT; CDR3aa: CASSYSGGSNSPLHF
v_gene: TRBV27; j_gene: TRBJ1-2; abundance: many; d_gene: TRBD1; CDR3nt: TGTGCCAGCAGTTTATCACGGACAGGGTATGATGGCTACACCTTC; CDR3aa: CASSLSRTGYDGYTF
v_gene: TRBV5-1; j_gene: TRBJ1-1; abundance: .; d_gene: TRBD1; CDR3nt: TGCGCCAGCAGCTTGCGGGGGGCTGGACAGGGACGGACTGAAGCTTTCTTT; CDR3aa: CASSLRGAGQGRTEAFF
v_gene: TRBV20-1; j_gene: TRBJ2-7; abundance: .; d_gene: TRBD2; CDR3nt: TGCAGTGCCCCTTGGACTAGCGGCTACGAGCAGCACTTC; CDR3aa: CSAPWTSGYEQHF
v_gene: TRBV28; j_gene: TRBJ2-5; abundance: .; d_gene: TRBD1; CDR3nt: TGTGCCAGCAGTTTCCCCCGGACAGGGAGGAAGGGGGAGACCCAGTACTTC; CDR3aa: CASSFPRTGRKGETQYF
v_gene: TRBV28; j_gene: TRBJ2-1; abundance: few; d_gene: .; CDR3nt: TGTGCCAGCAGTTTATTAGGCATCTTGACTGAGCAGTTCTTC; CDR3aa: CASSLLGILTEQFF
v_gene: TRBV20-1; j_gene: TRBJ2-7; abundance: .; d_gene: TRBD2; CDR3nt: TGCAGTGCCCCAGCTAGCGGGTACGTGTACGAGCAGTACTTC; CDR3aa: CSAPASGYVYEQYF
v_gene: TRBV7-2; j_gene: TRBJ2-3; abundance: many; d_gene: .; CDR3nt: TGTGCCAGCAGCTGGCGTCAAATCCAAGATACGCAGTATTTT; CDR3aa: CASSWRQIQDTQYF
v_gene: TRBV28; j_gene: TRBJ2-7; abundance: .; d_gene: .; CDR3nt: TGTGCCAGCAGGGTCAACTACGAGCAGTACTTC; CDR3aa: CASRVNYEQYF
v_gene: TRBV7-9; j_gene: TRBJ1-1; abundance: .; d_gene: .; CDR3nt: TGTGCCAGCAGTTTTAGACTTAGGGAGAACACTGAAGCTTTCTTT; CDR3aa: CASSFRLRENTEAFF
v_gene: TRBV20-1; j_gene: TRBJ2-1; abundance: .; d_gene: .; CDR3nt: TGCAGTGCTAGTGGGGGAACCTACAATGGGCAGTTCTTC; CDR3aa: CSASGGTYNGQFF
v_gene: TRBV7-2; j_gene: TRBJ2-5; abundance: many; d_gene: TRBD1; CDR3nt: TGTGCCAGCAGCGCAAAGACCGGGACAGGGGGAGAGACCCAGTACTTC; CDR3aa: CASSAKTGTGGETQYF
v_gene: TRBV11-2; j_gene: TRBJ1-1; abundance: .; d_gene: .; CDR3nt: TGTGCCAGCAGCAGAGGGAGTGTGACTGAAGCTTTCTTT; CDR3aa: CASSRGSVTEAFF
v_gene: TRBV30; j_gene: TRBJ1-1; abundance: .; d_gene: .; CDR3nt: TGTGCCTGCCGATCATTCCGGCGAGTGAACACTGAAGCTTTCTTT; CDR3aa: CACRSFRRVNTEAFF
v_gene: TRBV4-1; j_gene: TRBJ2-1; abundance: many; d_gene: .; CDR3nt: TGCGCCAGCAGCCTGAGAGCCTACAATGAGCAGTTCTTC; CDR3aa: CASSLRAYNEQFF
v_gene: TRBV7-9; j_gene: TRBJ2-3; abundance: few; d_gene: TRBD1; CDR3nt: TGTGCCAGCAGCCCCATCCAGGGGGTGTTCACAGATACGCAGTATTTT; CDR3aa: CASSPIQGVFTDTQYF
v_gene: TRBV20-1; j_gene: TRBJ2-1; abundance: .; d_gene: TRBD2; CDR3nt: TGCAGTGCTAGAGCCCCGGGACTAGCGGGCCACTACAATGAGCAGTTCTTC; CDR3aa: CSARAPGLAGHYNEQFF
v_gene: TRBV3-1; j_gene: TRBJ2-3; abundance: .; d_gene: TRBD2; CDR3nt: TGTGCCAGCAGCCCGCAGACTAGCCTGACCACAGATACGCAGTATTTT; CDR3aa: CASSPQTSLTTDTQYF
v_gene: TRBV28; j_gene: TRBJ2-2; abundance: few; d_gene: TRBD2; CDR3nt: TGTGCCAGCAGTTTCGGGGCTAGCGGGAGCACCGGGGAGCTGTTTTTT; CDR3aa: CASSFGASGSTGELFF
v_gene: TRBV28; j_gene: TRBJ2-5; abundance: few; d_gene: .; CDR3nt: TGTGCCAGCAGTCACAGGGAAGAGACCCAGTACTTC; CDR3aa: CASSHREETQYF
v_gene: TRBV6-1; j_gene: TRBJ1-2; abundance: many; d_gene: TRBD1; CDR3nt: TGTGCCAGCAGACTAACAGGGGGAGAAATCTATGGCTACACCTTC; CDR3aa: CASRLTGGEIYGYTF
v_gene: TRBV7-9; j_gene: TRBJ2-1; abundance: .; d_gene: .; CDR3nt: TGTGCCAGCAGCTCGGAGACAGAGTACAATGAGCAGTTCTTC; CDR3aa: CASSSETEYNEQFF
v_gene: TRBV6-6; j_gene: TRBJ1-1; abundance: many; d_gene: .; CDR3nt: TGTGCCAGCAGTTACAATCAGGGCACTGAAGCTTTCTTT; CDR3aa: CASSYNQGTEAFF
v_gene: TRBV15; j_gene: TRBJ2-5; abundance: .; d_gene: .; CDR3nt: TGTGCCACCGGACCCCCGACAGAGACCCAGTACTTC; CDR3aa: CATGPPTETQYF
v_gene: TRBV27; j_gene: TRBJ1-1; abundance: many; d_gene: TRBD1; CDR3nt: TGTGCCAGCAGCCGACAGGGCGAGGGCACTGAAGCTTTCTTT; CDR3aa: CASSRQGEGTEAFF
v_gene: TRBV4-2; j_gene: TRBJ1-1; abundance: few; d_gene: TRBD1; CDR3nt: TGTGCCAGCAGCTCCCGGGACAGACACACTGAAGCTTTCTTT; CDR3aa: CASSSRDRHTEAFF
v_gene: TRBV12-3/TRBV12-4; j_gene: TRBJ2-3; abundance: .; d_gene: TRBD2; CDR3nt: TGTGCCAGCAGTTTTAGGGCTAGCGGGGACACAGATACGCAGTATTTT; CDR3aa: CASSFRASGDTDTQYF
v_gene: TRBV11-3; j_gene: TRBJ2-5; abundance: few; d_gene: .; CDR3nt: TGTGCCAGCAGCTGGGGCTCGGGGTACCAAGAGACCCAGTACTTC; CDR3aa: CASSWGSGYQETQYF
v_gene: TRBV28; j_gene: TRBJ2-7; abundance: few; d_gene: TRBD2; CDR3nt: TGTGCCAGCAGAATCGGACTAGCGGGAGGTGCCCAGTACTTC; CDR3aa: CASRIGLAGGAQYF
v_gene: TRBV12-3/TRBV12-4; j_gene: TRBJ1-5; abundance: .; d_gene: .; CDR3nt: TGTGCCAGCAGTTGGAGTAGCAATCAGCCCCAGCATTTT; CDR3aa: CASSWSSNQPQHF
v_gene: TRBV20-1; j_gene: TRBJ1-3; abundance: many; d_gene: .; CDR3nt: TGCAGTGCTAGCAGGGAGTTCAACACCATATATTTT; CDR3aa: CSASREFNTIYF
v_gene: TRBV29-1; j_gene: TRBJ2-7; abundance: .; d_gene: .; CDR3nt: TGCAGCGTCGGGGACGGGAACTCCTACGAGCAGTACTTC; CDR3aa: CSVGDGNSYEQYF
v_gene: TRBV4-3; j_gene: TRBJ2-1; abundance: many; d_gene: TRBD1; CDR3nt: TGCGCCAGCAGCCAAGATCTGGGACAGGGGGGAAATGAGCAGTTCTTC; CDR3aa: CASSQDLGQGGNEQFF
v_gene: TRBV20-1; j_gene: TRBJ2-1; abundance: few; d_gene: .; CDR3nt: TGCAGTGCTAGAGGGACCTCGTTGAGGTACAATGAGCAGTTCTTC; CDR3aa: CSARGTSLRYNEQFF
v_gene: TRBV27; j_gene: TRBJ1-5; abundance: .; d_gene: .; CDR3nt: TGTGCCAGCAGTGGCAGGGGAGGTCAGCCCCAGCATTTT; CDR3aa: CASSGRGGQPQHF